This is a list of T cell receptor beta chains from one sample in a study of T cell responses to AZD1222 COVID-19 vaccine. Assay used: immunoSEQ multiplex PCR; TCRdb lists only in-frame clones, some missing. This table holds 150,000 or so clones, roughly 92% found once. The source material was peripheral blood, sampled on day 0 of AZD1222 vaccination. All receptors derive from an adult in good health. Each CDR3 is given with its conserved first and last residue. D genes are given only for firm matches. A row's size may be missing; if present it is once, few, many or a size class.

clone size,J gene,D gene,V gene,CDR3 protein,CDR3 DNA
-,TRBJ1-5,-,TRBV30,CAWSVGGRQPQHF,TGTGCCTGGAGTGTAGGGGGAAGGCAGCCCCAGCATTTT
-,TRBJ1-1,TRBD1,TRBV19,CASTHPGTGSTEAFF,TGTGCCAGTACCCATCCCGGGACAGGGAGCACTGAAGCTTTCTTT
-,TRBJ1-2,TRBD1,TRBV24-1,CATSETRQGVNGYTF,TGTGCCACCAGTGAAACCCGACAGGGGGTGAATGGCTACACCTTC
-,TRBJ1-2,TRBD1,TRBV7-2,CASSLEQGENYGYTF,TGTGCCAGCAGCTTGGAGCAGGGGGAAAACTATGGCTACACCTTC
once,TRBJ1-3,-,TRBV7-6,CASSLFRDSGNTIYF,TGTGCCAGCAGCTTATTTAGGGACTCTGGAAACACCATATATTTT
-,TRBJ2-7,-,TRBV28,CASRRESYEQYF,TGTGCCAGCCGCAGAGAGTCCTACGAGCAGTACTTC
-,TRBJ1-2,-,TRBV9,CASSVASNYGYTF,TGTGCCAGCAGCGTCGCCTCTAACTATGGCTACACCTTC
-,TRBJ2-1,-,TRBV4-1,CASLTRAGDEQFF,TGCGCCAGCCTAACCCGGGCAGGGGATGAGCAGTTCTTC
-,TRBJ1-6,-,TRBV27,CASSLFYPPTYNSPLHF,TGTGCCAGCAGTTTATTTTATCCACCAACCTATAATTCACCCCTCCACTTT
-,TRBJ2-7,TRBD2,TRBV7-2,CASSLGLAGPYEQYF,TGTGCCAGCAGCCTTGGACTAGCGGGACCCTACGAGCAGTACTTC
-,TRBJ2-7,TRBD2,TRBV28,CASSLGLAAWNEQYF,TGTGCCAGCAGCTTGGGACTAGCGGCCTGGAACGAGCAGTACTTC
-,TRBJ1-5,-,TRBV12-3/TRBV12-4,CASSFQGNQPQHF,TGTGCCAGCAGTTTCCAGGGCAATCAGCCCCAGCATTTT
-,TRBJ2-5,-,TRBV5-1,CASSLEGLQETQYF,TGCGCCAGCAGCTTGGAGGGCCTACAAGAGACCCAGTACTTC
-,TRBJ2-2,-,TRBV4-1,CASSVTAFTGELFF,TGCGCCAGCAGCGTGACAGCGTTCACCGGGGAGCTGTTTTTT
-,TRBJ1-4,-,TRBV12-3/TRBV12-4,CASSARLGGKLFF,TGTGCCAGCAGTGCCCGCTTGGGGGGAAAACTGTTTTTT
-,TRBJ2-3,-,TRBV28,CASSLGRVLDTQYF,TGTGCCAGCAGCCTTGGGCGGGTTCTCGATACGCAGTATTTT